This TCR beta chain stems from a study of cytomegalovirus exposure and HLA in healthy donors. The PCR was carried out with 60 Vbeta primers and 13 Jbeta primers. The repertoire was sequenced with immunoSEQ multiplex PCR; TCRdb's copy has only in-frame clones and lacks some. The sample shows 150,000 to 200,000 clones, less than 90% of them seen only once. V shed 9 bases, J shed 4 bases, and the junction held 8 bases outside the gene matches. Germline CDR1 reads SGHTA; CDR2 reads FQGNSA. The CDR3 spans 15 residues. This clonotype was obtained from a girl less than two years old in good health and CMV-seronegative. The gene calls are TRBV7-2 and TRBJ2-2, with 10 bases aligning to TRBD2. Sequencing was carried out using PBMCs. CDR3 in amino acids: CARGSGGSLTGELFF. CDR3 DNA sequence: TGTGCCAGGGGTAGCGGGGGGTCGCTCACCGGGGAGCTGTTTTTT.